This TCR beta chain is drawn from a study of tumor and adjacent non-tumor tissue in lung cancer. Of note for this clonotype: This could be a read error, since a much larger clone is one nucleotide away.

Three rounds of nested PCR, following a modified ARM-PCR protocol, produced the TCRbeta library. MiXCR was run by TCRdb on the multiplex PCR reads, yielding one entry per CDR3 protein. The table lists about 200,000 distinct CDR3 sequences, approximately 74% of them singletons, with approximately 26% in the top ten. This sample's RNA came from whole unsorted tissue. The material sequenced was lung tumor tissue. The source of this sequence is a man aged 55-75 years with non-small cell lung cancer.

The CDR3 region has the DNA TGCAGCAGTGACAGGGCCGTGAACACTGAAGCTTTCTTT. It translates to CSSDRAVNTEAFF. The chain links TRBV29-1 to TRBJ1-1, with 7 bases that match TRBD1. V trimming: 8 bases; J trimming: 0 bases; junction bases outside the gene matches: 6. The CDR3 is made up of 13 amino acids. Germline loops: CDR1 SQVTM, CDR2 ANQGSEA. Together with reference TRBV29-1 and TRBJ1-1, the CDR3 gives the full variable domain: SAVISQKPSRDICQRGTSLTIQCQVDSQVTMMFWYRQQPGQSLTLIATANQGSEATYESGFVIDKFPISRPNLTFSTLTVSNMSPEDSSIYLCSSDRAVNTEAFFGQGTRLTVV.